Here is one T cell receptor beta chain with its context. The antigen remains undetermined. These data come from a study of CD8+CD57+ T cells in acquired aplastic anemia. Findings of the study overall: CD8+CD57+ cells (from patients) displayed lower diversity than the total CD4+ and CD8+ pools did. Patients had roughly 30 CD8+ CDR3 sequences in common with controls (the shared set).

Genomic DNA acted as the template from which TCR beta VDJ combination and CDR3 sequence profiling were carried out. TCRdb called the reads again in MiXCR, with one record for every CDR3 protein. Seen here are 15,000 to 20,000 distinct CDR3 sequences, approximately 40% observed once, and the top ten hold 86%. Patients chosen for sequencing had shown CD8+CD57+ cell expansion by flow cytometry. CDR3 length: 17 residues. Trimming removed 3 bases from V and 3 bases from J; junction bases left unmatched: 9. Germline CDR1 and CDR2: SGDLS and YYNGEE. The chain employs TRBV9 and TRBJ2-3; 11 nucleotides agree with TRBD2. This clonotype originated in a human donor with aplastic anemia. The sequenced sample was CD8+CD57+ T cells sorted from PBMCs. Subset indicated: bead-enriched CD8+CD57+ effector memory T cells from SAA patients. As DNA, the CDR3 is TGTGCCAGCAGCGACGTCCTAGCGGGGGGCAGTACAGATACGCAGTATTTT. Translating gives CASSDVLAGGSTDTQYF.